These 18 T cell receptor beta chains came from one sample sequenced in a study of T cell repertoires in cytomegalovirus infection. TCRdb ran MiXCR on the reads and lists one entry per CDR3 protein. The sample has fewer than 200,000 distinct CDR3 sequences, under 15% seen once. Specimen: PBMCs. Source of these receptors: a human donor in good health (CMV status not recorded). Some clones in this sample may be carry-over from other donors' samples.

CDR3 amino acids: CASSLVLQGFHEQYF. DNA for the CDR3: TGTGCCAGCAGCTTAGTTTTACAGGGGTTCCACGAGCAGTACTTC. The rearrangement joins TRBV7-4 to TRBJ2-7; 7 bases are a match to TRBD1. Germline V CDR1 and CDR2: SGHVT, SQSDAQ. The length of the CDR3 is 15 residues. Unmatched junction bases numbered 8, after V lost 1 base and J lost 5 bases.

The CDR3 protein is CASSQSVPDPLTPVELFF. DNA of the CDR3: TGCGCCAGCAGCCAGAGTGTACCCGACCCTCTAACACCAGTGGAGCTGTTTTTT. This chain links TRBV5-1 with TRBJ2-2, with D hard to call. Looked up from germline, CDR1 is SGHRS and CDR2 is YFSETQ. V shed 4 bases and J shed 10 bases, with 29 bases lying between them. The CDR3 has 18 residues.

This clonotype showed up just a few times. The chain has TRBV10-3 and TRBJ2-7, with 7 positions matching TRBD2. This CDR3 contains 15 residues. The V segment lost 2 bases and the J segment 4 bases; nucleotides outside the gene matches: 8. Germline CDR1 is ENHRY and CDR2 is SYGVKD. The DNA for the CDR3 is TGTGCCATCAGTGAGCCCCTTTCCGGGAGGTACGAGCAGTACTTC. Amino acid sequence: CAISEPLSGRYEQYF.

In this sample, this clonotype turned up many times. V gene TRBV7-2 combines with J gene TRBJ1-2, with 8 bases fitting TRBD1. Germline values: CDR1 SGHTA, CDR2 FQGNSA. The V segment lost 2 bases and the J segment 8 bases; nucleotides outside the gene matches: 4. CDR3 length: 13 residues. The CDR3 region has the DNA TGTGCCAGCAGCTTACCCGGACAGGGAGGCTACACCTTC. This gives the protein CASSLPGQGGYTF.

This clonotype occurred many times. This chain links TRBV7-2 with TRBJ2-2, with unresolved D. V was trimmed by 2 bases and J by 4 bases, leaving 8 bases between them. The CDR3 covers 14 residues. Germline CDR1 SGHTA, CDR2 FQGNSA. The CDR3 sequence: CASSLISGTGELFF. The CDR3 nucleotides are TGTGCCAGCAGCTTAATATCGGGCACCGGGGAGCTGTTTTTT.

J is TRBJ2-7 and V is TRBV20-1, with 9 bases aligning to TRBD1. V was pared by 7 bases and J by 3 bases, with 16 bases of the junction left unmatched. This CDR3 has 16 amino acids. CDR1 and CDR2 from the germline V gene are DFQATT and SNEGSKA (reference sequence). Here the CDR3 reads CSGEPPGQGFIYEQYF. The CDR3 nucleotides are TGCAGTGGAGAGCCTCCGGGACAGGGTTTTATCTACGAGCAGTACTTC.

The sample holds many counts of this clonotype. The gene calls are TRBV29-1 and TRBJ1-3, with D unclear. CDR1 and CDR2 (germline): SQVTM, ANQGSEA. This CDR3 is built from 12 residues. Trimming removed 6 bases at V and 0 bases at J, with 6 bases between. DNA of the CDR3: TGCAGCGTAGTAGGCTCTGGAAACACCATATATTTT. Translation: CSVVGSGNTIYF.

The V gene is TRBV2, the J gene TRBJ2-7; 10 nucleotides match TRBD2. The CDR3 has 14 amino acids. With V trimmed by 4 bases and J by 6 bases, 6 bases remained unmatched. Germline values: CDR1 SNHLY, CDR2 FYNNEI. CDR3 coding DNA: TGTGCCAGCAGTGGGCTAGCGGGAGCCGGCGAGCAGTACTTC. Its protein product is CASSGLAGAGEQYF.

There are a few counts of this clonotype. The CDR3 loop reads CAISESTFTGELFF. Here the CDR3 DNA reads TGTGCCATCAGTGAGTCCACCTTCACCGGGGAGCTGTTTTTT. The chain links TRBV10-3 to TRBJ2-2; D call uncertain. Trimming left V 0 bases short and J 4 bases short, with 6 bases between. The CDR3 extends over 14 amino acids. Germline V gene sequence: CDR1 ENHRY, CDR2 SYGVKD.

This clonotype turned up a few times. The rearrangement joins TRBV29-1 to TRBJ1-3; unclear D gene. The CDR3 runs 11 residues. Per germline, CDR1 SQVTM and CDR2 ANQGSEA. With 5 bases removed from V and 3 bases from J, the gap between germline ends came to 5 bases. CDR3 coding DNA: TGCAGCGTTCTGGATGGAAACACCATATATTTT. It encodes CSVLDGNTIYF.

This clonotype was seen at least ten times. The chain combines TRBV7-2 with TRBJ1-1; D call uncertain. The CDR3 loop spans 12 amino acids. V shed 8 bases and J shed 6 bases, with 13 bases lying between them. Germline-derived CDR1 and CDR2 are SGHTA and FQGNSA. The CDR3 DNA reads as TGTGCCAGCTATGACGATGGGGCTGAAGCTTTCTTT. This gives the protein CASYDDGAEAFF.

Regarding this clonotype: One base away lies a much larger clone, so this may be a sequencing read error. This chain links TRBV10-3 with TRBJ2-1; unclear D gene. The V end lost 3 bases, the J end lost 8 bases, and 17 bases lay between the germline ends. The CDR3 consists of 15 residues. Germline CDR1 and CDR2: ENHRY and SYGVKD. The chain's CDR3 is CAISEWLVGVDEQFF. CDR3 DNA sequence: TGTGCCATCAGTGAATGGCTAGTGGGCGTGGATGAGCAGTTCTTC.

There are many counts of this clonotype. V usage is TRBV11-3 and J usage is TRBJ2-5, with TRBD1 matching over 12 bases. The CDR3 totals 16 residues. Germline CDR1 and CDR2: SGHNT and YENEEA. V lost 3 bases and J lost 4; bases outside the gene matches: 6. As DNA, the CDR3 is TGTGCCAGCAGCTTTGGGACAGGGGGCAACTCAGAGACCCAGTACTTC. It yields the protein CASSFGTGGNSETQYF.

This clonotype came up many times. The chain recombines TRBV12-3 or TRBV12-4 with TRBJ1-6; D remains unclear. V lost 4 bases and J 10 bases, leaving 14 bases between the germline ends. The CDR3 runs 14 residues. Here the CDR3 reads CASSWTGEESPLHF. The CDR3 coding sequence is TGTGCCAGCAGTTGGACCGGAGAGGAGTCACCCCTCCACTTT.

The chain combines TRBV2 with TRBJ2-1; 7 bases map to TRBD1. This CDR3 contains 14 residues. Trimming removed 7 bases from V and 4 bases from J; junction bases left unmatched: 7. Germline loops: CDR1 SNHLY, CDR2 FYNNEI. The CDR3: CASKNRGSYNEQFF. The DNA for the CDR3 is TGTGCCAGCAAAAACAGGGGTAGTTACAATGAGCAGTTCTTC.

The sample holds a few counts of this clonotype. The rearrangement uses TRBV2 and TRBJ2-3; no clear D. The CDR3 spans 17 residues. Germline V gives CDR1 SNHLY, CDR2 FYNNEI. Trimming pared 7 bases from V and 0 bases from J, leaving 20 bases between. This CDR3 reads CASKSSGPATSTDTQYF. The CDR3 DNA follows: TGTGCCAGCAAATCTTCCGGGCCAGCAACTAGCACAGATACGCAGTATTTT.

This clonotype was seen ten or more times. The genes are TRBV6-5 and TRBJ1-6, with D unresolved. Germline values: CDR1 MNHEY, CDR2 SVGAGI. Trimming took 6 bases from V and 6 from J, leaving 9 bases between them. The CDR3 length is 13 residues. Written as DNA, the CDR3 is TGTGCCAGCAGGGACTCGATTAATTCACCCCTCCACTTT. It is translated as CASRDSINSPLHF.

The rearrangement uses TRBV29-1 and TRBJ2-2; no definite D call. The V and J ends lost 7 bases and 0 bases respectively, with 9 bases between them. Germline values: CDR1 SQVTM, CDR2 ANQGSEA. CDR3 size: 13 residues. CDR3 DNA: TGCAGCGCTTGGCAGCCGAACACCGGGGAGCTGTTTTTT. It encodes CSAWQPNTGELFF.